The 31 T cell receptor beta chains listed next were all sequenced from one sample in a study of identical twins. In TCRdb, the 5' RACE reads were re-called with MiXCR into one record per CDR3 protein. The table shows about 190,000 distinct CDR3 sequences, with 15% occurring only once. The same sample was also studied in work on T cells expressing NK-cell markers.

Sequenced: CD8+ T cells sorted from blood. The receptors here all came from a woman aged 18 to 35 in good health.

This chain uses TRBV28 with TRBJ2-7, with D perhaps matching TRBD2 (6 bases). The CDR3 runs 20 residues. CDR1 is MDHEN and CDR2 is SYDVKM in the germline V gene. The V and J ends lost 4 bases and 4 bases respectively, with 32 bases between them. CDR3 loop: CASSYTYIRDSAITPYEQYF. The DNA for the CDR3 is TGTGCCAGCAGTTACACATACATCCGGGACTCCGCCATAACACCTTACGAGCAGTACTTC.

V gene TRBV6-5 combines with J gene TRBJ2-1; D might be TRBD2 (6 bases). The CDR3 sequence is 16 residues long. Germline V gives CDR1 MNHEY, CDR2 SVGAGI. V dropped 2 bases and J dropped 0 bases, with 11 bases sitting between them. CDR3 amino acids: CASSYVSGSSYNEQFF. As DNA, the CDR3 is TGTGCCAGCAGTTACGTTAGCGGTAGCTCCTACAATGAGCAGTTCTTC.

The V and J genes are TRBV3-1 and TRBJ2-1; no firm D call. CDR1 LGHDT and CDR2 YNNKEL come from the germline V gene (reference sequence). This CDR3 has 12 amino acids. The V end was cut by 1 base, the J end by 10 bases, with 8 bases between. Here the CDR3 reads CASSQGTREQFF. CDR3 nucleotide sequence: TGTGCCAGCAGCCAAGGCACAAGAGAGCAGTTCTTC.

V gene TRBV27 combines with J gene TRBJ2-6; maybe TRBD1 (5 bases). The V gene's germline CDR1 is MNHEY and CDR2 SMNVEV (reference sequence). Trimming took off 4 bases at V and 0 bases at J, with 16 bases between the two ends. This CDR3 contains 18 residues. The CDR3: CASSSPGSDHSGANVLTF. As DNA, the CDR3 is TGTGCCAGCAGTTCCCCAGGGTCAGATCACTCTGGGGCCAACGTCCTGACTTTC.

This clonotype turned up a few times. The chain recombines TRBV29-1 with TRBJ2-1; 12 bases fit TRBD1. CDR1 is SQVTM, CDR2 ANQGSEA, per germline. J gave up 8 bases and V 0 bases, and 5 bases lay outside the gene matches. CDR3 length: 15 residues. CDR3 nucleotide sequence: TGCAGCGTTGAAGAGGTGGGACAGGGGGCTCATGAGCAGTTCTTC. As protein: CSVEEVGQGAHEQFF.

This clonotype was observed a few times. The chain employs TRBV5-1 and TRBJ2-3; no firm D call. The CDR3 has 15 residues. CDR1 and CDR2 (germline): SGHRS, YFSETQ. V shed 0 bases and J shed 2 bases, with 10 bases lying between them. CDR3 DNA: TGCGCCAGCAGCTTGGTTATCACCCACACAGATACGCAGTATTTT. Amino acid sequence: CASSLVITHTDTQYF. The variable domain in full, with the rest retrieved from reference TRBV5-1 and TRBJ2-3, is KAGVTQTPRYLIKTRGQQVTLSCSPISGHRSVSWYQQTPGQGLQFLFEYFSETQRNKGNFPGRFSGRQFSNSRSEMNVSTLELGDSALYLCASSLVITHTDTQYFGPGTRLTVL.

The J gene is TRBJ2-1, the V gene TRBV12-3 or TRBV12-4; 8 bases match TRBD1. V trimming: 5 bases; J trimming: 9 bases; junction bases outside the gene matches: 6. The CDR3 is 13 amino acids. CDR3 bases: TGTGCCAGCAGTAGTACAGGGGGTCGTGAGCAGTTCTTC. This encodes CASSSTGGREQFF.

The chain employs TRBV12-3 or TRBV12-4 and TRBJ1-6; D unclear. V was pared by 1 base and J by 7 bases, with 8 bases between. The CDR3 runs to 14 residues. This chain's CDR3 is CASSLVGQNSPLHF. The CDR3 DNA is TGTGCCAGCAGTTTAGTGGGCCAGAATTCACCCCTCCACTTT.

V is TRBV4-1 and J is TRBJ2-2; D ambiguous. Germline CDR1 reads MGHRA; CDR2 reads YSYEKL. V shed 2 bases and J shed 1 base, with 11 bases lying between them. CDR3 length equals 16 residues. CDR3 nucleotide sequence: TGCGCCAGCAGCCAATCTTTTAGGGTGAACACCGGGGAGCTGTTTTTT. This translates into CASSQSFRVNTGELFF.

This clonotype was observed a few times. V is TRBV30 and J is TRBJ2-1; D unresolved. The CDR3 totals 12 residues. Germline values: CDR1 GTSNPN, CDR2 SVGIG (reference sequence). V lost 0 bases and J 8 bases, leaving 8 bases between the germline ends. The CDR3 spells CAWSVSLDEQFF. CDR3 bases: TGTGCCTGGAGTGTAAGCCTAGATGAGCAGTTCTTC.

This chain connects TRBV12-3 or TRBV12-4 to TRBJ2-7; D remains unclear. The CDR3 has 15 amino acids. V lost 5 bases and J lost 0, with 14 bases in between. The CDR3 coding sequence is TGTGCCAGCAGTGTCGGTGGGTCTAGCTCCTACGAGCAGTACTTC. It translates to CASSVGGSSSYEQYF.

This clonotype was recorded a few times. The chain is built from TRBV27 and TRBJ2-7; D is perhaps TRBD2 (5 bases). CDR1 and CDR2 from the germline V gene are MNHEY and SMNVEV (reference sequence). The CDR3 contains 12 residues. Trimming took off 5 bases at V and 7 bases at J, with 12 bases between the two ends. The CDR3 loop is CASSPPRGEQYF. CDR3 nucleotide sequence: TGTGCCAGCAGTCCGCCCCGCGGGGAGCAGTACTTC.

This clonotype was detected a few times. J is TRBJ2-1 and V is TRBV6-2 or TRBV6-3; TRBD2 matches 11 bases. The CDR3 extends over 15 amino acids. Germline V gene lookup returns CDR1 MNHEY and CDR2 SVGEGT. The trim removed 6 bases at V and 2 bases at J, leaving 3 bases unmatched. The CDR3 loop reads CASSQTSGTYNEQFF. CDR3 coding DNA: TGTGCCAGCAGCCAGACTAGCGGGACCTACAATGAGCAGTTCTTC.

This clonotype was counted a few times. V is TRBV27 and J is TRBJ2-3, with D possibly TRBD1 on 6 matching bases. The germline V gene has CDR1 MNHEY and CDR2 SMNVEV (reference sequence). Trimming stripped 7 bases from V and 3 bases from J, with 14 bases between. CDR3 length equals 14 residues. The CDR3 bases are TGTGCCAGCACCCACCGGGGACAAACAGATACGCAGTATTTT. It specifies CASTHRGQTDTQYF.

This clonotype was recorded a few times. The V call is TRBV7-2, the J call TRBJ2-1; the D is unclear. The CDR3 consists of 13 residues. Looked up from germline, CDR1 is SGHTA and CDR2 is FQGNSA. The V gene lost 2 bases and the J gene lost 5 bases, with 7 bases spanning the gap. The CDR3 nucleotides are TGTGCCAGCAGCTTACGCAGACACAATGAGCAGTTCTTC. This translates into CASSLRRHNEQFF.

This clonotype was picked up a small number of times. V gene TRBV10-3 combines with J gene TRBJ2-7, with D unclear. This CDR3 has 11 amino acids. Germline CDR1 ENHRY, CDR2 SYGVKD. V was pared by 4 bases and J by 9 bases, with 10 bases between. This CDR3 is CAISAEVWQYF. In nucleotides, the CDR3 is TGTGCCATCAGTGCTGAGGTGTGGCAGTACTTC.

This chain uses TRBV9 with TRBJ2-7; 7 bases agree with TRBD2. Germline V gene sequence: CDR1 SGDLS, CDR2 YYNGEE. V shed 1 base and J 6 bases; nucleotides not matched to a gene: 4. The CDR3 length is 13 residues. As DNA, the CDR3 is TGTGCCAGCAGCGTAAGGGACTACACCGAGCAGTACTTC. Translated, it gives CASSVRDYTEQYF.

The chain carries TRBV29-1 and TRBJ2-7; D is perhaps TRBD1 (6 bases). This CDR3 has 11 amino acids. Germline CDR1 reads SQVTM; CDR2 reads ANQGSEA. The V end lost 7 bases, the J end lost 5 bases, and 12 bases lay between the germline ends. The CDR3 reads CSGSQGHEQYF. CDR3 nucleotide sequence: TGCAGCGGTTCTCAGGGGCACGAGCAGTACTTC.

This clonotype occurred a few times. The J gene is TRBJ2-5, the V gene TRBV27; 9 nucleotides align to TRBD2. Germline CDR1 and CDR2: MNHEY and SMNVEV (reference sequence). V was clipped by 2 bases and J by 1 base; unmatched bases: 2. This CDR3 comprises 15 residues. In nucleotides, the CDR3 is TGTGCCAGCAGTTTAACTAGCGGGTTCCAAGAGACCCAGTACTTC. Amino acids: CASSLTSGFQETQYF.

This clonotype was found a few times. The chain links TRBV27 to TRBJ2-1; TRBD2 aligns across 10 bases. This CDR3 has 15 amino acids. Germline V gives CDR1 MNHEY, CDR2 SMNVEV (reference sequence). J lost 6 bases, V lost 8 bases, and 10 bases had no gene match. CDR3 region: CASRPGLAAGNEQFF. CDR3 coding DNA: TGTGCCAGCCGTCCCGGACTAGCGGCCGGCAATGAGCAGTTCTTC.

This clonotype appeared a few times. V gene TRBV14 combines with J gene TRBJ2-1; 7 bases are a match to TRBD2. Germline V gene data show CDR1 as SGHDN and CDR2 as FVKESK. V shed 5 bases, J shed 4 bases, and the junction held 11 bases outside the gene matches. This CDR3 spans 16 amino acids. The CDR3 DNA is TGTGCCAGCAGCTTCCGTCTAGCGGCCCCATACAATGAGCAGTTCTTC. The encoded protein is CASSFRLAAPYNEQFF.

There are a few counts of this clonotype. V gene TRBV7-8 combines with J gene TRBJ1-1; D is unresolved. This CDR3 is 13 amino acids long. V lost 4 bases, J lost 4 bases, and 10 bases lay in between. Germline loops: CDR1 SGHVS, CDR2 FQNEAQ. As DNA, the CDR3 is TGTGCCAGCAGCTCAGCTCTGGGCACTGAAGCTTTCTTT. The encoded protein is CASSSALGTEAFF.

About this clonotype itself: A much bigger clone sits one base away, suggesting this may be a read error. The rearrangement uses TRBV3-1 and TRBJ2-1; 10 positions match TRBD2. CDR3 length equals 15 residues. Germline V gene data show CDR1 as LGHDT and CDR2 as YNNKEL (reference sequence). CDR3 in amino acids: CATSVGLAANNEQFF. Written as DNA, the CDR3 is TGTGCCACCAGCGTAGGACTAGCGGCAAACAATGAGCAGTTCTTC.

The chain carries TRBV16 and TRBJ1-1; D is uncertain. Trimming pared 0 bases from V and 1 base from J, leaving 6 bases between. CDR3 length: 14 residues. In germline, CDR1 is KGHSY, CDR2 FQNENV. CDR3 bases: TGTGCCAGCAGCCAATCCCCAGAGAACACTGAAGCTTTCTTT. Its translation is CASSQSPENTEAFF.

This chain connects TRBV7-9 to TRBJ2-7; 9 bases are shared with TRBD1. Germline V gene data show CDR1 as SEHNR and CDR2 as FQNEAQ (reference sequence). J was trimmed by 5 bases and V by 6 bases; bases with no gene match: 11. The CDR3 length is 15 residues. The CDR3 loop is CASRGTGLGSDEQYF. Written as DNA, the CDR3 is TGTGCCAGCAGGGGGACAGGGCTGGGTTCGGACGAGCAGTACTTC.

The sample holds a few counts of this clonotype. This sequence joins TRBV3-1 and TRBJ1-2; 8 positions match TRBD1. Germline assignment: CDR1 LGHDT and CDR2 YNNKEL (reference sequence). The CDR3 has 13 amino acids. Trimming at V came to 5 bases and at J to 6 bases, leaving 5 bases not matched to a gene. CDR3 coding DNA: TGTGCCAGCAGCGCAGGGGGACAGGATGGCTACACCTTC. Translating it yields CASSAGGQDGYTF. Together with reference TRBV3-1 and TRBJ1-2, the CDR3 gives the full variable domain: DTAVSQTPKYLVTQMGNDKSIKCEQNLGHDTMYWYKQDSKKFLKIMFSYNNKELIINETVPNRFSPKSPDKAHLNLHINSLELGDSAVYFCASSAGGQDGYTFGSGTRLTVV.

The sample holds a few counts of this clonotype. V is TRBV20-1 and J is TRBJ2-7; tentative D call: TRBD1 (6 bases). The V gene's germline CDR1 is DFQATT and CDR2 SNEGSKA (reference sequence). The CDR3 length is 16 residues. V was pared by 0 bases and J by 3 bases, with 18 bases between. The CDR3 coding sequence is TGCAGTGCTAGAGATGGCCGGGACACACGACTCTACGAGCAGTACTTC. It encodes CSARDGRDTRLYEQYF.

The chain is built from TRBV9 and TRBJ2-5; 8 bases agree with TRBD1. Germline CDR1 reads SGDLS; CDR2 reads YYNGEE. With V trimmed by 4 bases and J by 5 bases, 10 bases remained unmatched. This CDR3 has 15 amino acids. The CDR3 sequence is CASSPATGVGETQYF. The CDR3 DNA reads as TGTGCCAGCAGCCCGGCGACAGGGGTTGGGGAGACCCAGTACTTC. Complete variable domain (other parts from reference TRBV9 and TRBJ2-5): DSGVTQTPKHLITATGQRVTLRCSPRSGDLSVYWYQQSLDQGLQFLIQYYNGEERAKGNILERFSAQQFPDLHSELNLSSLELGDSALYFCASSPATGVGETQYFGPGTRLLVL.

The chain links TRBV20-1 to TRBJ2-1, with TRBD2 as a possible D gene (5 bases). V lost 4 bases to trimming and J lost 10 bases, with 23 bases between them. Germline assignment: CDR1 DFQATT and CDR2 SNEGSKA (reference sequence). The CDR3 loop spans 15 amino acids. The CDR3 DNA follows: TGCAGTGCTACTACCGAGGGCCGACCCCCTGGAGAGCAGTTCTTC. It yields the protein CSATTEGRPPGEQFF.

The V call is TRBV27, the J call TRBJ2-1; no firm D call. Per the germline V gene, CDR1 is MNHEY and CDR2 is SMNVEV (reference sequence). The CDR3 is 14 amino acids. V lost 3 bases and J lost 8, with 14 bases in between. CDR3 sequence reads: CASSFLSQLDEQFF. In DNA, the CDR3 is TGTGCCAGCAGTTTTTTGTCCCAATTGGATGAGCAGTTCTTC.

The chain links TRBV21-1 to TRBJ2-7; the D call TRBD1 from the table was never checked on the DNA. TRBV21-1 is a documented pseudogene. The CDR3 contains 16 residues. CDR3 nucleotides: TGTGCCAGCAGCAACCCCGGGACAGGGGGCTGGTACGAGCAGTACTTC. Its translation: CASSNPGTGGWYEQYF.